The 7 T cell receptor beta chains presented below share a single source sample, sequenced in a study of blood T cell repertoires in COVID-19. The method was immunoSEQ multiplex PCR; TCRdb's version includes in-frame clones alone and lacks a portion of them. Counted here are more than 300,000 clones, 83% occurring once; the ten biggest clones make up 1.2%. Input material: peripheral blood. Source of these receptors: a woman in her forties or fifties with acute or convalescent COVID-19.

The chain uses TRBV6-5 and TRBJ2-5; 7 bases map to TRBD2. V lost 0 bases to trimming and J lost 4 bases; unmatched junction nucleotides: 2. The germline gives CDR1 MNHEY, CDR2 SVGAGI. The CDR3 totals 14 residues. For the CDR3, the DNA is TGTGCCAGCAGTTACTCGGGGGGGGTAGAGACCCAGTACTTC. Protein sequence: CASSYSGGVETQYF.

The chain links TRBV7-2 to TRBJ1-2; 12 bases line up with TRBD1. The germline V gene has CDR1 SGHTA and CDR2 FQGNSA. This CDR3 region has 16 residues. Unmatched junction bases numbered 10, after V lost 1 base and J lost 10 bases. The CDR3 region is CASSLGGQGATGPYTF. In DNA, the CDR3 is TGTGCCAGCAGCTTAGGGGGACAGGGGGCGACGGGCCCCTACACCTTC.

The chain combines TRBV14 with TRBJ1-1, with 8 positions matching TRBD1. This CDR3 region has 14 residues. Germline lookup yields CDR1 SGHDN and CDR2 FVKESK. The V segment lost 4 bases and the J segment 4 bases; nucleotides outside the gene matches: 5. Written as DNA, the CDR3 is TGTGCCAGCAGCCGATTCAGGGGGCTCACTGAAGCTTTCTTT. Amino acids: CASSRFRGLTEAFF.

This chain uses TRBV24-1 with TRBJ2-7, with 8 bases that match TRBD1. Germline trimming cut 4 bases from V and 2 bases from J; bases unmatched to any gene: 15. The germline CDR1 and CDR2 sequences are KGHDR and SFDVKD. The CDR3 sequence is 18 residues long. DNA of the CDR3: TGTGCCACCAGTGACTACTATCCGGGACAGGTTAGTCCCTACGAGCAGTACGTC. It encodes CATSDYYPGQVSPYEQYV.

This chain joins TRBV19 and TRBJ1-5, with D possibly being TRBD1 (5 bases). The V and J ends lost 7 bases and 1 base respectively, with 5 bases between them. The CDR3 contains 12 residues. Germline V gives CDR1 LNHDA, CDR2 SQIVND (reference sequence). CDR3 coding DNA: TGTGCCAGTACAGGGAGCAATCAGCCCCAGCATTTT. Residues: CASTGSNQPQHF.

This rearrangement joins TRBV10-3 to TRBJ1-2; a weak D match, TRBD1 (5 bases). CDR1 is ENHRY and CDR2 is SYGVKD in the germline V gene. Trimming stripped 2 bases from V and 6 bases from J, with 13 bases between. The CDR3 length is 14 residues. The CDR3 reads CAISENRQLHGYTF. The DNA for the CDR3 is TGTGCCATCAGTGAGAACAGGCAGCTACATGGCTACACCTTC.

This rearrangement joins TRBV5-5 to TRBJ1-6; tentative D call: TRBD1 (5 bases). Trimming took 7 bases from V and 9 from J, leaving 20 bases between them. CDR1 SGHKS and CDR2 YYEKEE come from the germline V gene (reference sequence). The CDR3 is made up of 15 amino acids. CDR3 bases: TGTGCCAGCTGCGAAGGGGCCTGGGCCTTTTCACCCCTCCACTTT. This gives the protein CASCEGAWAFSPLHF.